The 15 T cell receptor beta chains below were found in one sample sequenced in a study of T cell responses to AZD1222 COVID-19 vaccine. The method was immunoSEQ multiplex PCR; TCRdb's version includes in-frame clones alone and lacks a portion of them. The sample gives 100,000 or so clones, around 96% of which show up once; 2% to 2.5% is in the top ten. Sample: peripheral blood, taken on day 0 of AZD1222 vaccination. Receptors were obtained from an adult in good health.

The V call is TRBV19, the J call TRBJ2-7, with 8 bases matching TRBD1. Germline CDR1 and CDR2: LNHDA and SQIVND (reference sequence). This CDR3 comprises 14 residues. The junction had 3 bases not matched to a gene; V was cut back by 3 bases and J by 2 bases. CDR3 nucleotides: TGTGCCAGTAGTATTGGGACAGGAACCTACGAGCAGTACTTC. Its protein product is CASSIGTGTYEQYF.

The V gene is TRBV7-3, the J gene TRBJ2-3, with TRBD2 matching over 7 bases. After removal of 8 bases from V and 8 bases from J, the junction contained 16 bases not matched to a gene. The CDR3 extends over 15 amino acids. CDR1 is SGHTA, CDR2 FQGTGA, per germline. CDR3 loop: CASAASGTYEGTQYF. The CDR3 coding sequence is TGTGCCAGCGCCGCTAGCGGCACTTATGAGGGTACGCAGTATTTT.

The chain links TRBV2 to TRBJ1-6; D remains ambiguous. V was trimmed by 3 bases and J by 10 bases, leaving 7 bases between them. The CDR3 runs to 12 residues. Germline-derived CDR1 and CDR2 are SNHLY and FYNNEI. The CDR3 nucleotides are TGTGCCAGCAGTGAGAGTGGATCACCCCTCCACTTT. It encodes CASSESGSPLHF.

The rearrangement uses TRBV28 and TRBJ1-5, with D unclear. CDR1 is MDHEN, CDR2 SYDVKM, per germline. Trimming stripped 3 bases from V and 7 bases from J, with 16 bases between. There are 15 residues in the CDR3. The CDR3 sequence: CASSLSEGRAQPQHF. CDR3 coding DNA: TGTGCCAGCAGTTTGTCGGAAGGAAGGGCCCAGCCCCAGCATTTT. The full variable domain, rest sourced from reference TRBV28 and TRBJ1-5, is DVKVTQSSRYLVKRTGEKVFLECVQDMDHENMFWYRQDPGLGLRLIYFSYDVKMKEKGDIPEGYSVSREKKERFSLILESASTNQTSMYLCASSLSEGRAQPQHFGDGTRLSIL.

This chain connects TRBV5-1 to TRBJ1-2; 8 bases are shared with TRBD1. This CDR3 is 14 amino acids long. Germline CDR1 SGHRS, CDR2 YFSETQ. Trimming removed 3 bases from V and 4 bases from J; junction bases left unmatched: 5. The CDR3 is CASSSYDRGYGYTF. The CDR3 nucleotides are TGCGCCAGCAGCTCCTACGACAGGGGCTATGGCTACACCTTC.

In nucleotides, the CDR3 is TGTGCCAGCAGTTACTCGATAGGTGGCTACACCTTC. Translation gives CASSYSIGGYTF. The V gene is TRBV6-2 or TRBV6-3, the J gene TRBJ1-2, with unresolved D. Germline-derived CDR1 and CDR2 are MNHEY and SVGEGT. The CDR3 sequence is 12 residues long. The V gene lost 0 bases and the J gene lost 7 bases, with 6 bases spanning the gap.

This CDR3 is CASSYQNEAFF. The DNA for the CDR3 is TGTGCCAGCAGTTACCAGAATGAAGCTTTCTTT. V gene TRBV6-2 or TRBV6-3 combines with J gene TRBJ1-1; D unresolved. This CDR3 has 11 residues. Germline-derived CDR1 and CDR2 are MNHEY and SVGEGT. Trimming removed 2 bases from V and 7 bases from J, with 5 bases in between.

This chain links TRBV5-6 with TRBJ2-7; TRBD2 matches 13 bases. Looked up from germline, CDR1 is SGHDT and CDR2 is YYEEEE. The length of the CDR3 is 15 residues. V shed 4 bases, J shed 3 bases, and the junction held 4 bases outside the gene matches. This chain's CDR3 is CASSRGLAGIYEQYF. The CDR3 DNA reads as TGTGCCAGCAGCCGGGGACTAGCGGGGATCTACGAGCAGTACTTC. The whole variable domain, filled in from reference TRBV5-6 and TRBJ2-7, reads DAGVTQSPTHLIKTRGQQVTLRCSPKSGHDTVSWYQQALGQGPQFIFQYYEEEERQRGNFPDRFSGHQFPNYSSELNVNALLLGDSALYLCASSRGLAGIYEQYFGPGTRLTVT.

Comment on this clone: In the same sample, other DNA sequences code for this CDR3. The chain joins TRBV28 to TRBJ1-1; D uncertain. The V end was cut by 4 bases, the J end by 5 bases, with 8 bases between. Germline loops: CDR1 MDHEN, CDR2 SYDVKM. The CDR3 extends over 12 amino acids. CDR3 amino acids: CASSWGRTEAFF. The CDR3 DNA reads TGTGCCAGCAGTTGGGGTCGGACTGAAGCTTTCTTT.

The chain has TRBV11-2 and TRBJ1-5, with TRBD1 identical over 9 bases. This CDR3 is built from 13 residues. The V segment lost 5 bases and the J segment 11 bases; nucleotides outside the gene matches: 7. Germline CDR1 reads SGHAT; CDR2 reads FQNNGV. CDR3 DNA sequence: TGTGCCAGCAGCCCAAACCGGGACAGGGCCCAGCATTTT. Amino acid sequence: CASSPNRDRAQHF.

The chain recombines TRBV27 with TRBJ2-1; D may be TRBD2 (6 bases). Germline V gene lookup returns CDR1 MNHEY and CDR2 SMNVEV (reference sequence). Trimming took off 9 bases at V and 7 bases at J, with 19 bases between the two ends. This CDR3 is built from 14 residues. The CDR3 loop reads CASRRATRGNEQFF. In DNA form, the CDR3 reads TGTGCCAGTAGGAGGGCCACCCGGGGGAATGAGCAGTTCTTC.

The chain combines TRBV18 with TRBJ1-2; D ambiguous. In germline, CDR1 is KGHSH, CDR2 LQKENI. The V and J ends lost 3 bases and 3 bases respectively, with 2 bases between them. The CDR3 has 11 residues. CDR3 in amino acids: CASSPDYGYTF. The CDR3 DNA reads as TGTGCCAGCTCACCGGACTATGGCTACACCTTC.

The rearrangement links TRBV7-2 to TRBJ1-1; D is possibly TRBD1 (6 bases). CDR1 and CDR2 (germline): SGHTA, FQGNSA. V gave up 5 bases and J gave up 0 bases, with 10 bases separating them. CDR3 size: 14 residues. CDR3 protein: CASSPRQVNTEAFF. Written as DNA, the CDR3 is TGTGCCAGCAGCCCCCGACAGGTGAACACTGAAGCTTTCTTT.

This chain joins TRBV28 and TRBJ1-1; possible D gene TRBD1, 5 bases. V was trimmed by 4 bases and J by 1 base, leaving 16 bases between them. The CDR3 sequence is 16 residues long. Germline CDR1 and CDR2: MDHEN and SYDVKM. CDR3 sequence (DNA): TGTGCCAGCAGTTATACCCCCGGGGGGGGGAACACTGAAGCTTTCTTT. This codes for CASSYTPGGGNTEAFF.

The chain employs TRBV29-1 and TRBJ1-2; 10 bases are shared with TRBD1. The CDR3 length is 13 residues. The ends lost 6 bases at V and 5 bases at J; junction bases unmatched: 6. The germline gives CDR1 SQVTM, CDR2 ANQGSEA. This chain's CDR3 is CSVARTGGYGYTF. In DNA form, the CDR3 reads TGCAGCGTGGCGAGGACAGGGGGGTATGGCTACACCTTC.